Included here is one T cell receptor (beta chain) sequence, with context. The sample belongs to a study of blood T cell repertoires in COVID-19. Data came from immunoSEQ multiplex PCR; TCRdb stores just in-frame clones and leaves some out. The table lists hundreds of thousands of clones, 75% to 90% of them singletons. The sequence was obtained from a woman in her twenties or thirties with active or convalescent COVID-19. Sequencing was performed on peripheral blood.

The CDR3 DNA is TGTGCCAGCAGCCGGACAGGGTTAAATTCACCCCTCCACTTT. It translates to CASSRTGLNSPLHF. The gene calls are TRBV3-1 (or the pseudogene TRBV3-2) and TRBJ1-6; 8 nucleotides match TRBD1. Germline CDR1 and CDR2: LGHDT and YNNKEL (reference sequence). This CDR3 is 14 amino acids long. V was pared by 4 bases and J by 7 bases, with 3 bases of the junction left unmatched.